The 9 T cell receptor beta chains below were found in one sample sequenced in a study of blood T cell repertoires in COVID-19. This table comes from immunoSEQ multiplex PCR, and its TCRdb copy is limited to in-frame clones, with some not included. The sample includes fewer than 350,000 clones, 75% to 90% of them seen just once. Source material: PBMCs or T cells enriched from blood (not recorded which). Every receptor here comes from a woman between 45 and 65 years old who had recovered from COVID-19.

The rearrangement uses TRBV14 and TRBJ2-2, with 11 bases fitting TRBD1. CDR3 length: 18 residues. Germline lookup yields CDR1 SGHDN and CDR2 FVKESK. With V trimmed by 4 bases and J by 4 bases, 11 bases remained unmatched. The CDR3 DNA is TGTGCCAGCAGCCGAGTAGTACCGGGACAGGGGGGCACCGGGGAGCTGTTTTTT. This translates into CASSRVVPGQGGTGELFF. Full variable domain (remainder filled in from reference TRBV14 and TRBJ2-2): EAGVTQFPSHSVIEKGQTVTLRCDPISGHDNLYWYRRVMGKEIKFLLHFVKESKQDESGMPNNRFLAERTGGTYSTLKVQPAELEDSGVYFCASSRVVPGQGGTGELFFGEGSRLTVL.

The chain has TRBV5-1 and TRBJ2-3; possibly TRBD2 for D (5 bases). Trimming stripped 0 bases from V and 3 bases from J, with 8 bases between. Germline CDR1 SGHRS, CDR2 YFSETQ. The length of the CDR3 is 14 residues. CDR3 region: CASSLAGITDTQYF. DNA of the CDR3: TGCGCCAGCAGCTTGGCCGGGATAACAGATACGCAGTATTTT.

CDR3 DNA sequence: TGTGCCAGCAGCCAGCAGGGGACATACACCTTC. Amino acid sequence: CASSQQGTYTF. The rearrangement uses TRBV3-1 (or the pseudogene TRBV3-2) and TRBJ1-2; TRBD1 might be the D (6 bases). Trimming took off 3 bases at V and 11 bases at J, with 10 bases between the two ends. This CDR3 is 11 amino acids long. Per the germline V gene, CDR1 is LGHDT and CDR2 is YNNKEL (reference sequence).

This clone appeared a single time. V gene TRBV3-1 (or the pseudogene TRBV3-2) combines with J gene TRBJ1-6; D is unresolved. Germline CDR1 LGHDT, CDR2 YNNKEL (reference sequence). V was pared by 0 bases and J by 9 bases, with 12 bases between. The CDR3 is 15 residues long. CDR3 coding DNA: TGTGCCAGCAGCCAAGACTCGGGGTCGGGTTCACCCCTCCACTTT. This encodes CASSQDSGSGSPLHF.

The genes are TRBV6-5 and TRBJ2-1, with 10 bases that match TRBD1. Trimming cost V 7 bases and J 4 bases; bases outside gene matches: 7. This CDR3 is built from 15 residues. The V gene's germline CDR1 is MNHEY and CDR2 SVGAGI. CDR3 region: CASKRDRGEYNEQFF. The CDR3 DNA is TGTGCCAGCAAAAGGGACAGGGGAGAGTACAATGAGCAGTTCTTC.

The chain joins TRBV5-8 to TRBJ1-4; D is possibly TRBD1 (6 bases). Per germline, CDR1 SGHTS and CDR2 YDEGEE. The ends were cut back, 3 bases at V and 4 bases at J, with 19 bases in the middle. The CDR3 sequence is 17 residues long. The CDR3, as DNA: TGTGCCAGCAGCTCCGGGACAAGCACTACTGGTAATGAAAAACTGTTTTTT. It specifies CASSSGTSTTGNEKLFF.

In its sample, this clone was seen once. V and J are TRBV15 and TRBJ2-7, with TRBD1 as a possible D gene (6 bases). Between the trimmed V and J ends, which lost 0 bases and 1 base, there was a span of 7 bases. This CDR3 has 14 amino acids. Per the germline V gene, CDR1 is LNHNV and CDR2 is YYDKDF (reference sequence). This chain's CDR3 is CATSREQGSYEQYF. The CDR3 nucleotides read TGTGCCACCAGCAGAGAACAGGGTTCCTACGAGCAGTACTTC.

The V gene is TRBV3-1 (or the pseudogene TRBV3-2), the J gene TRBJ1-2; D is possibly TRBD1 (6 bases). V was clipped by 3 bases and J by 3 bases, with 17 bases between them. Germline V CDR1 and CDR2: LGHDT, YNNKEL (reference sequence). The CDR3 consists of 16 residues. The CDR3 region is CASSHVRRGIDYGYTF. In nucleotides, the CDR3 is TGTGCCAGCAGCCACGTGAGAAGGGGGATTGACTATGGCTACACCTTC.

This clone came up a few times. V usage is TRBV5-1 and J usage is TRBJ2-5, with 9 bases aligning to TRBD1. Unmatched junction bases numbered 4, after V lost 7 bases and J lost 0 bases. Germline V gives CDR1 SGHRS, CDR2 YFSETQ. This CDR3 spans 14 amino acids. Here the CDR3 DNA reads TGCGCCAGCTGGACAGGGGCCTACCAAGAGACCCAGTACTTC. Its translation: CASWTGAYQETQYF.